What follows are 10 T cell receptor beta chains derived from one specimen sequenced in a study of a mutant IDH1 vaccine in newly diagnosed glioma. The data were produced by immunoSEQ multiplex PCR, yet TCRdb's version contains in-frame clones alone and is incomplete. The sample records about 50,000 clones, around 78% being singletons. These receptors have no known antigen. The time point: week 5, during vaccination. Each vaccine dose was 300 ug of mutant IDH1 20-mer peptide, with topical imiquimod. The sequencing used PBMCs, collected from a glioma patient whose treatment included an IDH1 peptide vaccine. These receptor sequences come from a man over 45 with glioma.

J is TRBJ1-1 and V is TRBV5-1, with D uncertain. The CDR3 runs 14 residues. V gave up 4 bases and J gave up 4 bases, with 14 bases separating them. Germline V CDR1 and CDR2: SGHRS, YFSETQ. CDR3 in amino acids: CASSLEPEGTEAFF. DNA of the CDR3: TGCGCCAGCAGCCTTGAGCCCGAGGGCACTGAAGCTTTCTTT. The full variable domain, completed using reference TRBV5-1 and TRBJ1-1, is KAGVTQTPRYLIKTRGQQVTLSCSPISGHRSVSWYQQTPGQGLQFLFEYFSETQRNKGNFPGRFSGRQFSNSRSEMNVSTLELGDSALYLCASSLEPEGTEAFFGQGTRLTVV.

The rearrangement links TRBV19 to TRBJ2-5; 14 nucleotides align to TRBD2. The CDR3 covers 15 residues. V gave up 6 bases and J gave up 7 bases; unmatched junction bases: 7. Germline V gene lookup returns CDR1 LNHDA and CDR2 SQIVND (reference sequence). CDR3 DNA: TGTGCCAGTAGGGCGGGACTAGCGGGGGAAGGGACCCAGTACTTC. This encodes CASRAGLAGEGTQYF.

The chain employs TRBV7-8 and TRBJ1-3; D gene uncertain. This CDR3 comprises 17 residues. The germline CDR1 and CDR2 sequences are SGHVS and FQNEAQ. V was pared by 1 base and J by 0 bases, with 13 bases between. The CDR3 here is CASSLDAPRRSGNTIYF. CDR3 coding DNA: TGTGCCAGCAGCTTAGACGCCCCACGCCGCTCTGGAAACACCATATATTTT.

The chain combines TRBV5-1 with TRBJ2-6, with TRBD1 matching over 9 bases. The CDR3 is 19 residues long. With V trimmed by 0 bases and J by 0 bases, 7 bases remained unmatched. The germline gives CDR1 SGHRS, CDR2 YFSETQ. Here the CDR3 DNA reads TGCGCCAGCAGCTTGGGCACAGGGGGCTCCATCTCTGGGGCCAACGTCCTGACTTTC. Its protein product is CASSLGTGGSISGANVLTF.

The table lists this clone with a count of one. The chain couples TRBV4-1 to TRBJ2-1, with a possible D match to TRBD2 (5 bases). The CDR3 length is 13 residues. Germline CDR1 MGHRA, CDR2 YSYEKL. V dropped 3 bases and J dropped 9 bases, with 12 bases sitting between them. Written as DNA, the CDR3 is TGCGCCAGCAGCCACCGCGGCGAGGGTGAGCAGTTCTTC. Translation gives CASSHRGEGEQFF.

The V gene is TRBV11-3, the J gene TRBJ2-2; tentative D call: TRBD1 (6 bases). Trimming pared 3 bases from V and 3 bases from J, leaving 11 bases between. The CDR3 is made up of 15 amino acids. Germline CDR1 SGHNT, CDR2 YENEEA. DNA for the CDR3: TGTGCCAGCAGCTTCAGGGGTGTAGACACCGGGGAGCTGTTTTTT. It encodes CASSFRGVDTGELFF. Full variable domain (outside the CDR3, taken from reference TRBV11-3 and TRBJ2-2): EAGVVQSPRYKIIEKKQPVAFWCNPISGHNTLYWYLQNLGQGPELLIRYENEEAVDDSQLPKDRFSAERLKGVDSTLKIQPAELGDSAVYLCASSFRGVDTGELFFGEGSRLTVL.

The chain couples TRBV25-1 to TRBJ2-2; TRBD1 matches at 9 bases. Germline CDR1 is MGHDK and CDR2 is SYGVNS. This CDR3 comprises 15 residues. The V gene end was trimmed by 5 bases and the J gene end by 7 bases; junction bases not matched to a gene: 8. The CDR3 coding sequence is TGTGCCAGCAGTAGGGACAGGGTAGGAGTCGGGGAGCTGTTTTTT. The encoded protein is CASSRDRVGVGELFF.

The chain carries TRBV5-1 and TRBJ2-5; D remains unclear. Trimming took off 7 bases at V and 3 bases at J, with 13 bases between the two ends. From germline, CDR1 is SGHRS and CDR2 YFSETQ. There are 13 residues in the CDR3. In DNA form, the CDR3 reads TGCGCCAGCTGCCGGTTGGGGAAAGAGACCCAGTACTTC. It specifies CASCRLGKETQYF.

J is TRBJ1-1 and V is TRBV6-6; D gene uncertain. V was pared by 4 bases and J by 5 bases, with 2 bases between. Germline values: CDR1 MNHNY, CDR2 SVGAGI (reference sequence). The CDR3 has 10 amino acids. The CDR3 is CASSLTEAFF. The CDR3 nucleotides are TGTGCCAGCAGTTTAACTGAAGCTTTCTTT.

The chain carries TRBV19 and TRBJ2-1; a weak D match, TRBD1 (6 bases). Trimming cost V 1 base and J 2 bases, with 9 bases left between them. CDR1 and CDR2 from the germline V gene are LNHDA and SQIVND (reference sequence). This CDR3 has 15 residues. The CDR3 spells CASSIGGTTYNEQFF. The CDR3 DNA reads as TGTGCCAGTAGTATAGGAGGGACAACCTACAATGAGCAGTTCTTC.